These T cell receptor beta chains were read from a single sample in a study of identifying expanded T cells in peripheral blood. The repertoire was sequenced with immunoSEQ multiplex PCR; TCRdb's copy has only in-frame clones and lacks some. The sample lists more than 65,000 clones, around 89% occurring once. What was sequenced was blood. These receptors all come from a person between 18 and 75 years old in good health. The conserved cysteine and the conserved F or W are not part of the CDR3 here. The order of the fields is J gene, clone size, V gene, CDR3 protein. Part of the rows lack a size; the others show once, few, many or a class for expanded clones.

J: TRBJ2-3; size: -; V: TRBV9; CDR3: ASNLALTDTQY
J: TRBJ1-2; size: -; V: TRBV6-1; CDR3: AGYGYT
J: TRBJ2-3; size: -; V: TRBV18; CDR3: ASSPNAGDTQY
J: TRBJ2-1; size: -; V: TRBV7-2; CDR3: ASSLDSGGYNEQF
J: TRBJ2-3; size: -; V: TRBV25-1; CDR3: ATVIAGEGTDTQY
J: TRBJ1-1; size: -; V: TRBV14; CDR3: ASRPPGRSTEAF
J: TRBJ2-3; size: -; V: TRBV2; CDR3: ASLRGRDTQY
J: TRBJ1-1; size: -; V: TRBV7-8; CDR3: ASSPSTGVNTEAF
J: TRBJ2-7; size: -; V: TRBV7-6; CDR3: ASSLGPGHTYEQY
J: TRBJ2-7; size: -; V: TRBV11-2; CDR3: ASSSTGQAYEQY
J: TRBJ2-1; size: -; V: TRBV28; CDR3: ASSPSGQVNNEQF
J: TRBJ1-1; size: once; V: TRBV27; CDR3: ASKATGARAF
J: TRBJ1-5; size: -; V: TRBV10-3; CDR3: AISEDIGQPQH
J: TRBJ2-1; size: once; V: TRBV5-4; CDR3: ASSSLAGGRYNEQF
J: TRBJ2-3; size: -; V: TRBV18; CDR3: ASSKLRVDTQY